This T cell receptor (beta chain) was observed in a study of T cells in Graves' hyperthyroidism and ophthalmopathy. For this clonotype: With a much larger clone just one base away, this may be a read error.

Germline V CDR1 and CDR2: SEHNR, FQNEAQ (reference sequence). V lost 5 bases and J 5 bases, leaving 18 bases between the germline ends. There are 15 residues in the CDR3. TCR beta CDR3 region amplification was performed from RNA transcripts. Carried out on the TCR CDR3, a first-round RT-PCR used the HTBI primer set. TCRdb processed the multiplex PCR reads anew with MiXCR; each CDR3 protein has one entry. Among 500,000 to 550,000 distinct CDR3 sequences listed, around 20% were seen once. The chain recombines TRBV7-9 with TRBJ2-5; possible D gene TRBD2, 6 bases. Sequenced material: blood. The sequence was obtained from a young man with Graves' hyperthyroidism. CDR3 sequence: CASSLTQAGRETQYF. The CDR3 DNA is TGTGCCAGCAGCCTAACCCAGGCAGGGAGGGAGACCCAGTACTTC.